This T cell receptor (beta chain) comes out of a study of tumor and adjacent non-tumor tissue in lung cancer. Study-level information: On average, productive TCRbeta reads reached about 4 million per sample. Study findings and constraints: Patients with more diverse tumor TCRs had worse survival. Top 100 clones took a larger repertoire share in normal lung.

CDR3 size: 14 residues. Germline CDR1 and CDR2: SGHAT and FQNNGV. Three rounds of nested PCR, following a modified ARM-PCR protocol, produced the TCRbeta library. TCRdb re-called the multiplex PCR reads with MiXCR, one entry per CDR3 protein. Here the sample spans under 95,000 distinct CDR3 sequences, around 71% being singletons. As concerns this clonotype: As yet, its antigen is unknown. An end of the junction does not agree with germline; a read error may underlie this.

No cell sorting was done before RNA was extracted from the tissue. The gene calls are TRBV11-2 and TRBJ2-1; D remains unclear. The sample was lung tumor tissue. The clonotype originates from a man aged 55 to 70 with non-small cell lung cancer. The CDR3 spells CTSSLDGSRDEQFF. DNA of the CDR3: TGTACCAGCAGCTTGGACGGGTCCCGCGATGAGCAGTTCTTC.